The clone carrying this TCR beta chain was recorded a few times. TCRdb fed the 5' RACE reads into MiXCR, producing one record per CDR3 protein. The sample shows approximately 620,000 distinct CDR3 sequences, approximately 9% of them seen only once. The data derive from a study of identical twins. There are 11 residues in the CDR3. V shed 4 bases and J shed 16 bases, with 14 bases lying between them. Germline CDR1 is MNHEY and CDR2 is SVGEGT. The sample was also reused in another study, on yellow fever vaccine responses in identical twins.

The sequenced material came from PBMCs. The chain combines TRBV6-2 or TRBV6-3 with TRBJ1-5, with D uncertain. The receptor was derived from a woman between 18 and 30 years old in good health. The CDR3 loop reads CASSSGPAYHF. The CDR3 DNA is TGTGCCAGCAGTTCCGGACCCGCCTATCATTTT.